This entry describes one TCR beta chain. The CDR3 totals 17 residues. The V end was cut by 2 bases, the J end by 5 bases, with 22 bases between. Running of the assay took place at deep level. Data came from immunoSEQ multiplex PCR; TCRdb stores just in-frame clones and leaves some out. This table holds about 1 million clones, more than 65% found once. These data belong to a study of shared clonotypes between healthy human individuals. Study-level information: Every donor yielded three CD4 naive, three CD4 memory, two CD8 naive and one CD8 memory plate.

Specimen: memory CD4+ T cells sorted from blood. Subset denoted: CD45RA-negative fraction. The chain couples TRBV6-7 to TRBJ2-7; D gene uncertain. TRBV6-7 falls under the ORF class, with uncertain function. This clonotype was sampled from a man between 18 and 29 years old in good health. CDR3 sequence (DNA): TGTGCCAGCAGTTACGTCTTGGACGGAATCCACCTGGACGAGCAGTACTTC. Translating it yields CASSYVLDGIHLDEQYF.